This T cell receptor beta chain originates from a study of shared clonotypes between healthy human individuals (dated by TCRdb to 2020 to 2021). With respect to the entire study: A few men and two women, aged 18 to 49 years, made up the cohort. To estimate repertoire size and how much clonotypes are shared between individuals, the study performed deep sequencing of blood TCR repertoires from a few healthy adults. To increase sequencing depth and limit assay-specific biases, TCR repertoire library preparation and sequencing were carried out by different laboratories using diverse techniques. Between about 0.8 and 9 billion PBMCs per donor were obtained by leukapheresis. Per donor, three plates each were used for CD4 naive and CD4 memory, two for CD8 naive, and one for CD8 memory. Broad study findings and their caveats: Even with the large sequencing depth, rarefaction of the sorted-subset datasets indicated that sequencing was incomplete. Pairwise subsampling led to the expectation that sequencing depth would affect the degree of clonotype sharing among donors. Naive subsets generally had larger estimated clonotype richness than memory subsets did. Sampling was limited to blood, and TCR repertoires in tissue likely differ from TCR repertoires in blood. Across a few donors, around 5% of naive CD4, around 3.3% of naive CD8, 2.3% of memory CD4, and about 0.4% of memory CD8 clonotypes were shared. Compared with non-shared clonotypes, the clonotypes found in all four sorted-subset donors had higher generation probabilities. Because the study included only a small number of donors, the genetic and exposure-history diversity represented was limited.

Using the deep immunoSEQ assay, TCR CDR3 regions were amplified from genomic DNA by multiplex PCR. Extracted genomic DNA from each cell subset was spread evenly across all wells of several immunoSEQ 96-well plates, with each plate serving as a replicate. Each replicate PCR for sorted subsets received around 210 ng genomic DNA, equal to about 30,000 T cell genomes. The purified libraries were quantified using a Qubit 3.0 fluorometer, sized with a Bioanalyzer 2100, and then quantified again using the KAPA Library Quantification kit. Each immunoSEQ 96-well plate was sequenced on its own single-read 150-cycle Illumina NextSeq 550 flow cell. The authors' pipeline ran thus. The immunoSEQ output contained only junctional sequences without quality scores, so filtering could not match that applied to full-length reads. To assign V/J genes and CDR3, sequences were annotated against IMGT germline references using PyIR, a Python wrapper for IgBLAST v1.9. Reads with weak V/J assignments (E-value above 1e-6), missing CDR3, stop codons, out-of-frame junctions, or ambiguous translated residues were removed. V3J clonotypes were defined as sequences sharing an identical inferred V gene, J gene, and CDR3 amino acid sequence. The percentage overlap between two repertoires was calculated by dividing the number of shared unique clonotypes by the size of the smaller repertoire. Richness of each repertoire was evaluated using RTK rarefaction, the Chao1 estimator, and Recon v2.1 estimates of unobserved clonotypes. Generation probabilities for all TCRbeta clonotypes obtained by the gDNA method from a handful of donors were computed using OLGA. The table was pulled from immuneACCESS by TCRdb, which kept in-frame rearrangements only. Such tables lose some clones; where checked, under half of the loss comes from unresolved V genes, and the rest has no known cause. V and J calls and clone size come straight from that table; D and trimming were deduced from the DNA. In all, the sample holds around 1,000,000 clones, and around three quarters of those were seen once. The top ten clonotypes cover about 0.89% of the sample.

Healthy HIV-negative adults with no recently reported acute infections or vaccinations were included as donors. Only Caucasian adults living in Nashville, Tennessee, USA were represented among the donors. CD4+ T cells were enriched by magnetic negative selection; naive cells were then positively selected on CD45RA, and the negative fraction formed the memory subset. Blood was obtained by leukapheresis, after which PBMCs were separated by Ficoll-Histopaque density gradient centrifugation and cryopreserved in liquid nitrogen vapor phase. Purity and quantity of every magnetically sorted T cell population were checked by analytical flow cytometry. From each sorted fraction, genomic DNA was isolated and quantified by UV absorbance on a Nanodrop 2000c. There are a few counts of this clone. Its antigen target is currently unknown. No clone much larger than this one lies a single base away; base qualities are absent.

V is cut back by 6 bases and J by 6 bases, with 10 bases in the junction unmatched. As encoded in the germline V gene, CDR1 is SNHLY while CDR2 is FYNNEI. Its CDR3 holds 15 amino acids, cysteine through phenylalanine. Only the CDR3 DNA stays, 45 bases, in frame from base 1. The receptor was isolated from a man younger than 35 in good health. Some clones in this sample may be carry-over from other donors' samples. The chain is assembled from TRBV2 and TRBJ2-2; 7 bases in the junction line up with TRBD1. The sequencing input was memory CD4+ T cells from PBMCs. In the paper's terms, the cell subset or site label means: CD45RA-negative fraction. Read as DNA, the sequence is TGTGCCAGCAGAGCCTCACACAGGGGAGCCGGGGAGCTGTTTTTT. It is translated as CASRASHRGAGELFF.